This T cell receptor beta chain came from a study of T cells in women clearing cervical HPV infection. On this clone: Its antigen remains unidentified. Coverage ceases 3 residues before the CDR3 finishes, and the germline J gene fills in the end.

Average input was around 1,200 ng genomic DNA for immunoSEQ TCR beta CDR3 amplification. TCRdb's copy holds only in-frame clones and misses some; the assay was immunoSEQ multiplex PCR. The listing records 30,000 to 45,000 clones. Germline-derived CDR1 and CDR2 are SGHTA and FQGNSA. V was cut by 4 bases and J by 2 bases, with 11 bases left in between. The CDR3 length is 15 residues. Notes on the study in general: Combining TCR richness with V gene abundances gave around 0.83 AUC.

The V call is TRBV7-2, the J call TRBJ1-4; weak D call: TRBD1 (6 bases). The clonotype originates from a woman between 18 and 70 years old with a cervical HPV16 infection that either progressed to CIN3+ or cleared (not recorded which). Sequencing used blood buffy coat. CDR3 bases read: TGTGCCAGCAGCTACCAGGGGAGTACTAATGAAAAA. Amino acid sequence: CASSYQGSTNEK. From start to end, the CDR3 is CASSYQGSTNEKLFF.